The 12 T cell receptor beta chains in this list originate from one sample, sequenced in a study of shared T cell receptors in the human thymus (dated by TCRdb to the early 2020s). The library was obtained by the immunoSEQ multiplex PCR assay. The clones in this table, taken by TCRdb from immuneACCESS, are in-frame only. Not every clone is retained; where verified, under half of the shortfall comes from an unresolved V gene, and the cause of the rest is unknown. This sample gives hundreds of thousands of clones in total; 88% of them show up just once. 0.0095% to 0.013% of the sample rests with the top ten. These records were also assigned to another study, of human thymus T cells.

The sequenced sample was thymocytes. Receptors originate from a boy in the first two years of life with a congenital heart defect. Donor details come from another sample of the same person, matched by shared clones.

CDR3 region: CASSGGLAGEWNTGELFF. The CDR3 DNA follows: TGTGCCAGCAGCGGGGGACTAGCGGGTGAATGGAACACCGGGGAGCTGTTTTTT. The V and J genes are TRBV5-8 and TRBJ2-2; 12 bases are shared with TRBD2. The CDR3 runs 18 residues. Germline loops: CDR1 SGHTS, CDR2 YDEGEE. V shed 4 bases, J shed 1 base, and the junction held 8 bases outside the gene matches.

J is TRBJ1-1 and V is TRBV5-6; the match to TRBD1 covers 10 bases. This CDR3 spans 16 amino acids. CDR1 and CDR2 from the germline V gene are SGHDT and YYEEEE. J was trimmed by 5 bases and V by 2 bases; bases with no gene match: 9. The DNA for the CDR3 is TGTGCCAGCAGCTTTGGGTATAGGACAGGGGGTACTGAAGCTTTCTTT. Amino acids: CASSFGYRTGGTEAFF.

The gene calls are TRBV27 and TRBJ2-5; TRBD2 is a possible D gene (6 bases). The J call is uncertain, as TRBJ2-7 better fits the DNA end. The germline V gene has CDR1 MNHEY and CDR2 SMNVEV (reference sequence). The length of the CDR3 is 14 residues. CDR3 sequence (DNA): TGTGCCAGCAGCCGGCGGCGGGACCCCTACGAGCAGTACTTC. Its translation: CASSRRRDPYEQYF.

The chain couples TRBV18 to TRBJ2-1; 7 bases agree with TRBD2. CDR1 is KGHSH and CDR2 is LQKENI in the germline V gene. Germline trimming cut 3 bases from V and 1 base from J; bases unmatched to any gene: 9. CDR3 size: 17 residues. The CDR3 loop is CASSPTLLAFSYNEQFF. For the CDR3, the DNA is TGTGCCAGCTCACCTACTCTACTAGCGTTTTCCTACAATGAGCAGTTCTTC.

The V call is TRBV7-2, the J call TRBJ2-3, with D possibly matching TRBD2 (6 bases). The CDR3 spans 13 residues. Germline CDR1 SGHTA, CDR2 FQGNSA. Trimming pared 4 bases from V and 11 bases from J, leaving 16 bases between. This CDR3 is CASSSAPPGGQYF. In nucleotides, the CDR3 is TGTGCCAGCAGCTCCGCACCGCCCGGGGGGCAGTATTTT.

CDR3 DNA sequence: TGCAGCGTCCGACACGGTGAAGAGACCCAGTACTTC. Translation: CSVRHGEETQYF. V usage is TRBV29-1 and J usage is TRBJ2-5, with unresolved D. Trimming stripped 6 bases from V and 3 bases from J, with 11 bases between. In germline, CDR1 is SQVTM, CDR2 ANQGSEA. The CDR3 contains 12 residues.

The chain joins TRBV4-1 to TRBJ1-1; D gene uncertain. The CDR3 totals 15 residues. Germline CDR1 reads MGHRA; CDR2 reads YSYEKL. The germline V and J ends were trimmed by 1 base and 1 base, with 10 bases remaining between them. This CDR3 reads CASSQGPGWNTEAFF. The CDR3 bases are TGCGCCAGCAGCCAAGGTCCGGGATGGAACACTGAAGCTTTCTTT.

The rearrangement links TRBV2 to TRBJ2-3; TRBD2 matches 8 bases. CDR3 length: 15 residues. The V and J ends lost 8 bases and 4 bases, in that order; junction bases with no gene match: 11. CDR1 SNHLY and CDR2 FYNNEI come from the germline V gene. DNA of the CDR3: TGTGCCAGCCCCACCTCAGCGGGAGTTCCAGATACGCAGTATTTT. Protein: CASPTSAGVPDTQYF.

V and J are TRBV4-1 and TRBJ2-7; 11 bases agree with TRBD2. Germline V gene sequence: CDR1 MGHRA, CDR2 YSYEKL. This CDR3 comprises 16 residues. The V segment lost 3 bases and the J segment 6 bases; nucleotides outside the gene matches: 10. CDR3 DNA sequence: TGCGCCAGCAGCCAGGAGGAACTAGCGGGAGAGGGCGAGCAGTACTTC. This codes for CASSQEELAGEGEQYF.

The V call is TRBV13, the J call TRBJ2-1; a weak D match, TRBD2 (6 bases). Trimming removed 0 bases at V and 15 bases at J, with 18 bases between. This CDR3 contains 14 residues. Germline V CDR1 and CDR2: PRHDT, FYEKMQ (reference sequence). CDR3 sequence (DNA): TGTGCCAGCAGCTTAGGCCTGGACTACCCGGTACGGTTCTTC. This gives the protein CASSLGLDYPVRFF.

The V and J genes are TRBV6-1 and TRBJ2-3, with TRBD2 matching 8 bases. The germline V gene has CDR1 MNHNS and CDR2 SASEGT. CDR3 length: 13 residues. Unmatched junction bases numbered 7, after V lost 8 bases and J lost 6 bases. Here the CDR3 DNA reads TGTGCCAGCTCGAAGCGGGAGCTGGATACGCAGTATTTT. The encoded protein is CASSKRELDTQYF.

This sequence joins TRBV5-1 and TRBJ1-6; 11 bases map to TRBD1. Germline-derived CDR1 and CDR2 are SGHRS and YFSETQ. The CDR3 length is 15 residues. The trim removed 7 bases at V and 8 bases at J, leaving 8 bases unmatched. CDR3 DNA sequence: TGCGCCAGCCGCCCCGGGACAGGGGGTTATTCACCCCTCCACTTT. Encoded protein: CASRPGTGGYSPLHF.